This TCR beta chain comes out of a study of T cell responses to AZD1222 COVID-19 vaccine. The method was immunoSEQ multiplex PCR; TCRdb's version includes in-frame clones alone and lacks a portion of them. The sample includes about 130,000 clones, just under 95% of them seen just once. Losses at the gene ends were 5 bases for V and 7 bases for J; bases not matched to a gene: 15. The CDR3 consists of 17 residues. Germline V lookup: CDR1 MNHNY, CDR2 SVGAGI (reference sequence). The V call is TRBV6-6, the J call TRBJ2-2; TRBD2 matches 8 bases. The material was peripheral blood, obtained 28 days after the second AZD1222 dose. This clonotype was sampled from an adult who received the AZD1222 COVID-19 vaccine. The CDR3 DNA follows: TGTGCCAGCAGTCCCCACTTGCGGGGGGCCGTTGGCGGGGAGCTGTTTTTT. Translation: CASSPHLRGAVGGELFF.